A selection of T cell receptor beta chains follows, all from one sample in a study of T cells in Graves' hyperthyroidism and ophthalmopathy. Each CDR3 protein is one row after TCRdb ran MiXCR on the multiplex PCR reads. Of about 380,000 distinct CDR3 sequences in the sample, 15% to 20% were seen once. The material sequenced was blood. These TCRs come from a man between 18 and 35 years old with Graves' ophthalmopathy. CDR3s include the opening cysteine and the closing phenylalanine or tryptophan. A D gene is named only where the DNA matches it firmly. Expanded clones are given a class, and other clones once, few, many or no size at all.

v_gene	len	d_gene	j_gene	abundance	CDR3aa	CDR3nt
TRBV14	17	TRBD2	TRBJ2-1	few	CASSQRGLAGGLNEQFF	TGTGCCAGCAGCCAGCGGGGACTAGCGGGGGGACTCAATGAGCAGTTCTTC
TRBV6-5	14	NA	TRBJ1-2	few	CASSYSGTRYGYTF	TGTGCCAGCAGTTACTCGGGCACGAGGTATGGCTACACCTTC
TRBV7-9	12	NA	TRBJ2-1	many	CASSLGANEQFF	TGTGCCAGCAGCTTAGGCGCAAATGAGCAGTTCTTC
TRBV2	13	NA	TRBJ2-3	many	CASSRDATDTQYF	TGTGCCAGCAGTAGGGACGCCACAGATACGCAGTATTTT
TRBV20-1	12	NA	TRBJ2-1	many	CSATDTHNEQFF	TGCAGTGCGACCGACACCCACAATGAGCAGTTCTTC
TRBV3-1	15	TRBD2	TRBJ2-1	NA	CASSPGGAFINEQFF	TGTGCCAGCAGCCCCGGGGGGGCCTTTATAAATGAGCAGTTCTTC
TRBV18	14	NA	TRBJ1-4	many	CASSPGELSEKLFF	TGTGCCAGCTCACCGGGGGAGCTAAGCGAAAAACTGTTTTTT
TRBV28	17	TRBD1	TRBJ2-6	few	CASSIGQAHSGANVLTF	TGTGCCAGCAGTATTGGACAGGCCCACTCTGGGGCCAACGTCCTGACTTTC
TRBV9	13	NA	TRBJ1-2	many	CASSVGGGYGYTF	TGTGCCAGCAGCGTAGGGGGAGGCTATGGCTACACCTTC
TRBV5-1	12	NA	TRBJ2-7	NA	CASSSAGWEQYF	TGCGCCAGCAGCTCCGCAGGGTGGGAGCAGTACTTC
TRBV6-1	16	NA	TRBJ1-2	many	CASYDGGRQYNYGYTF	TGTGCCAGCTACGACGGGGGGCGGCAGTATAACTATGGCTACACCTTC
TRBV12-3/TRBV12-4	16	NA	TRBJ1-5	many	CASSLSPEYSNQPQHF	TGTGCCAGCAGTTTATCCCCGGAATATAGCAATCAGCCCCAGCATTTT
TRBV3-1	14	NA	TRBJ1-2	many	CASSQTTRVYGYTF	TGTGCCAGCAGCCAGACGACACGGGTCTATGGCTACACCTTC
TRBV28	19	TRBD2	TRBJ2-1	once	CASSSVGLAGGGGPNEQFF	TGTGCCAGCAGTTCAGTGGGACTAGCGGGAGGAGGGGGGCCCAATGAGCAGTTCTTC
TRBV7-9	14	TRBD2	TRBJ2-7	NA	CASSPAGLAYEQYF	TGTGCCAGCAGCCCGGCGGGACTAGCCTACGAGCAGTACTTC
TRBV12-3/TRBV12-4	13	NA	TRBJ1-1	many	CASSFSGGTEAFF	TGTGCCAGCAGCTTCTCCGGGGGGACTGAAGCTTTCTTT
TRBV20-1	14	TRBD1	TRBJ1-1	many	CSANQGAAGTEAFF	TGCAGTGCAAATCAGGGGGCCGCGGGCACTGAAGCTTTCTTT
TRBV20-1	12	NA	TRBJ2-3	few	CSASQTTDTQYF	TGCAGTGCTAGCCAGACCACAGATACGCAGTATTTT
TRBV7-3	18	TRBD1	TRBJ2-7	few	CASSLTDVGQGFGGEQYF	TGTGCCAGCAGCTTAACGGATGTCGGACAGGGCTTCGGGGGCGAGCAGTACTTC
TRBV9	15	TRBD2	TRBJ2-1	NA	CASSEGGGALNEQFF	TGTGCCAGCAGCGAGGGCGGGGGGGCTTTAAATGAGCAGTTCTTC
TRBV6-8	13	NA	TRBJ2-1	NA	CASSYSDYNEQFF	TGTGCCAGCAGTTATTCGGACTACAATGAGCAGTTCTTC
TRBV15	13	TRBD2	TRBJ2-5	many	CATSRGGYETQYF	TGTGCCACCAGCAGGGGAGGGTACGAGACCCAGTACTTC
TRBV19	14	NA	TRBJ1-1	few	CASSIGLQNTEAFF	TGTGCCAGTAGTATAGGGTTACAGAACACTGAAGCTTTCTTT
TRBV6-1	15	NA	TRBJ2-1	few	CASSPPGGDYNEQFF	TGTGCCAGCAGTCCCCCAGGCGGGGACTACAATGAGCAGTTCTTC
TRBV24-1	15	NA	TRBJ1-2	NA	CATSDRDNLGYGYTF	TGTGCCACCAGTGATCGGGACAACCTGGGCTATGGCTACACCTTC
TRBV29-1	12	NA	TRBJ1-1	many	CSVTGRNTEAFF	TGCAGCGTGACGGGGCGGAACACTGAAGCTTTCTTT